The next 7 T cell receptor beta chains were all read from a single sample in a study of T cell repertoires in cytomegalovirus infection. From the reads, TCRdb called clonotypes with MiXCR, one entry per CDR3 protein. This sample carries about half a million distinct CDR3 sequences, 42% of them seen once, and the ten largest clones take around 45%. For these TCRs, the target antigens are not known. Here the sequenced sample was cultured PBMCs, taken from culture after CMV antigen stimulation. The receptors were sampled from a human donor in good health (CMV status not recorded). Some clones in this sample may be carry-over from other donors' samples.

The gene calls are TRBV6-7 and TRBJ1-2; TRBD1 matches 8 bases. TRBV6-7 is flagged as an ORF with uncertain function. V was clipped by 10 bases and J by 5 bases; unmatched bases: 12. The CDR3 has 14 residues. CDR3 loop: CANLNSTGGYGYTF. Written as DNA, the CDR3 is TGTGCCAACTTAAACAGTACAGGGGGATATGGCTACACCTTC.

The chain joins TRBV3-1 to TRBJ2-1, with unresolved D. The CDR3 runs to 14 residues. V gave up 1 base and J gave up 6 bases, with 10 bases separating them. The germline V gene encodes CDR1 LGHDT and CDR2 YNNKEL (reference sequence). Written as DNA, the CDR3 is TGTGCCAGCAGCCAAGTTGTCACCTCCAATGAGCAGTTCTTC. It is translated as CASSQVVTSNEQFF.

The V and J genes are TRBV18 and TRBJ2-3; 12 nucleotides match TRBD2. Germline V gene lookup returns CDR1 KGHSH and CDR2 LQKENI. The ends lost 2 bases at V and 4 bases at J; junction bases unmatched: 13. The CDR3 is made up of 19 amino acids. The CDR3 sequence is CASSPAHLGLAGTPDTQYF. Written as DNA, the CDR3 is TGTGCCAGCTCACCAGCGCACTTGGGACTAGCGGGTACGCCAGATACGCAGTATTTT. Variable domain in full (rest from reference TRBV18 and TRBJ2-3): NAGVMQNPRHLVRRRGQEARLRCSPMKGHSHVYWYRQLPEEGLKFMVYLQKENIIDESGMPKERFSAEFPKEGPSILRIQQVVRGDSAAYFCASSPAHLGLAGTPDTQYFGPGTRLTVL.

This chain links TRBV7-2 with TRBJ1-6; D is ambiguous. The V gene lost 2 bases and the J gene lost 6 bases, with 11 bases spanning the gap. CDR1 and CDR2 from the germline V gene are SGHTA and FQGNSA. CDR3 length: 15 residues. In DNA form, the CDR3 reads TGTGCCAGCAGCTTATTGGGCTCATTTAATTCACCCCTCCACTTT. This codes for CASSLLGSFNSPLHF.

The chain links TRBV29-1 to TRBJ2-7, with D possibly being TRBD1 or TRBD2 (5 bases each). Germline assignment: CDR1 SQVTM and CDR2 ANQGSEA. V lost 3 bases and J 1 base, leaving 13 bases between the germline ends. The CDR3 totals 14 residues. DNA for the CDR3: TGCAGCGTTGATTCCGGGACGGGATCCTACGAGCAGTACTTC. It specifies CSVDSGTGSYEQYF.

This clonotype was seen a few times. The rearrangement links TRBV28 to TRBJ2-3, with D hard to call. CDR1 and CDR2 from the germline V gene are MDHEN and SYDVKM. The CDR3 is 12 amino acids. This CDR3 reads CATMRWGDTQYF. For the CDR3, the DNA is TGTGCGACGATGAGGTGGGGAGATACGCAGTATTTT.

There are a few counts of this clonotype. The chain recombines TRBV12-3 or TRBV12-4 with TRBJ1-6; a weak D match, TRBD1 (6 bases). The V and J ends lost 3 bases and 7 bases respectively, with 13 bases between them. The CDR3 runs 15 residues. This CDR3 reads CASSFRGAKNSPLHF. CDR3 nucleotide sequence: TGTGCCAGCAGTTTCCGGGGGGCGAAAAATTCACCCCTCCACTTT.